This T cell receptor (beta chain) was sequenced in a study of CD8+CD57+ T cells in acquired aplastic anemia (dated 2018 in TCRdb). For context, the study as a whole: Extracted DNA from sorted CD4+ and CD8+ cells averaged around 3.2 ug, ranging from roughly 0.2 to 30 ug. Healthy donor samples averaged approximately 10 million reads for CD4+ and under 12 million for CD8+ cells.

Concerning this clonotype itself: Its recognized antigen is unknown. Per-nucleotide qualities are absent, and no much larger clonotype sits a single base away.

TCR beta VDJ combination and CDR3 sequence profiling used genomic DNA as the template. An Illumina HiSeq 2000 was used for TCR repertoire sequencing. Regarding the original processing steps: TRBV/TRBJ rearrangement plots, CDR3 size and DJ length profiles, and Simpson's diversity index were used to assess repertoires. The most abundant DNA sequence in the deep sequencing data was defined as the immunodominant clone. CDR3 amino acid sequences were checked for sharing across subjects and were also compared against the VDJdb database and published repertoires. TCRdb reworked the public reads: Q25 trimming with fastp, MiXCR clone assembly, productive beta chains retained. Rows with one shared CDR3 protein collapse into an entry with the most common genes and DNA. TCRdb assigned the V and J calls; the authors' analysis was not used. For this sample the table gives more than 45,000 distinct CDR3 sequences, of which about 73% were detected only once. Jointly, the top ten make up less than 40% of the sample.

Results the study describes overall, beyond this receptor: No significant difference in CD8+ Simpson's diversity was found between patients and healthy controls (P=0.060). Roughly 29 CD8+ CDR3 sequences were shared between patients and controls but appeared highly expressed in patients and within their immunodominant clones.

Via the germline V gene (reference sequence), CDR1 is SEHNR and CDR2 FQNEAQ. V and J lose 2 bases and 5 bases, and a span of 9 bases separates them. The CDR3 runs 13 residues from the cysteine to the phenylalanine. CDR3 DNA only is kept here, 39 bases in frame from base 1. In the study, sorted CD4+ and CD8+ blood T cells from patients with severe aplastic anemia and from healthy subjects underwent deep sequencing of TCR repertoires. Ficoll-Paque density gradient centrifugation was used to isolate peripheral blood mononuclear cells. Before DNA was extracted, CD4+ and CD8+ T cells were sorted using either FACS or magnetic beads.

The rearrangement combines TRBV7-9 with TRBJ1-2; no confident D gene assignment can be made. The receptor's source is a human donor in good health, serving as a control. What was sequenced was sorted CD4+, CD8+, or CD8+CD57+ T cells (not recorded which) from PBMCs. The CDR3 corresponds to CASSLTGRYGYTF. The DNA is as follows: TGTGCCAGCAGCTTAACTGGCCGGTATGGCTACACCTTC.